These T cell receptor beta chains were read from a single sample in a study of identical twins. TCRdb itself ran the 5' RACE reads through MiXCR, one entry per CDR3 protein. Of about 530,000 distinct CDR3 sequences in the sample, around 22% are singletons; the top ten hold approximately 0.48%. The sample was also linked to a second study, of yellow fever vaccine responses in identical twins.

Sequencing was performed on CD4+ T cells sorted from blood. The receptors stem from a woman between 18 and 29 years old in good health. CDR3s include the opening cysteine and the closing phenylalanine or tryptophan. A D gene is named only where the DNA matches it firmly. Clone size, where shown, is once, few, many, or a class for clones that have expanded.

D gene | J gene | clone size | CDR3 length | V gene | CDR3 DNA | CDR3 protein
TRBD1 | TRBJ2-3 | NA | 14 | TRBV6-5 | TGTGCCAGCAGTTACTGGGGACAGACAGATACGCAGTATTTT | CASSYWGQTDTQYF
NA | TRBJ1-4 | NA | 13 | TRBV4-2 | TGTGCCAGCAGCCAACTAGTTAATGAAAAACTGTTTTTT | CASSQLVNEKLFF
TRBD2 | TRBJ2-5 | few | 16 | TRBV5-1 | TGCGCCAGCAGGATCTCCGGGACTAGCGGGACTGAGACCCAGTACTTC | CASRISGTSGTETQYF
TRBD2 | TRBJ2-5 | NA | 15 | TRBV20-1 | TGCAGTGCTAACGGGGCTAGCGGCCAACAAGAGACCCAGTACTTC | CSANGASGQQETQYF
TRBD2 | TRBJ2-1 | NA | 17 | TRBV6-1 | TGTGCCAGCAGCCCCGGGGGACTAGCGGGGGAAGGCAATGAGCAGTTCTTC | CASSPGGLAGEGNEQFF
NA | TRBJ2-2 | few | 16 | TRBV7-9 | TGTGCCAGCAGCTCAGGTCCAGGGCAGAACACCGGGGAGCTGTTTTTT | CASSSGPGQNTGELFF
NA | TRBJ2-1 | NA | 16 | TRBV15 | TGTGCCACCAGCAGAGATAGGCTAGCCGGCCCCAATGAGCAGTTCTTC | CATSRDRLAGPNEQFF
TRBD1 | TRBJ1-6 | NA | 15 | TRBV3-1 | TGTGCCAGCAGCTCTCGACAGGGACGTAGTTCACCCCTCCACTTT | CASSSRQGRSSPLHF
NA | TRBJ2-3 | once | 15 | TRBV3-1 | TGTGCCAGCAGCCAAGAACCCCTCCTTGGAGATACGCAGTATTTT | CASSQEPLLGDTQYF
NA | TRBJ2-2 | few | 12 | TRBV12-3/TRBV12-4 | TGTGCCAGCAGTTTAACCGTCAGGGAGCTGTTTTTT | CASSLTVRELFF
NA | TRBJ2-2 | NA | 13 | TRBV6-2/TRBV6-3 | TGTGCCACTAATAGGGTAAACACCGGGGAGCTGTTTTTT | CATNRVNTGELFF
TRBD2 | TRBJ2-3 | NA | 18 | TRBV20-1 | TGCAGTGCGGCCCCTCGGCCAGCGGGAAAACGAAGCACAGATACGCAGTATTTT | CSAAPRPAGKRSTDTQYF
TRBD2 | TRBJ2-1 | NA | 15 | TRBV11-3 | TGTGCCAGCAGCCCACAAGGACTAGCGGGGAATGAGCAGTTCTTC | CASSPQGLAGNEQFF
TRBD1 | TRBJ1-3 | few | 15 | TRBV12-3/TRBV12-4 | TGTGCCAGCAGTCGGACAGGGGGCTCTGGAAACACCATATATTTT | CASSRTGGSGNTIYF
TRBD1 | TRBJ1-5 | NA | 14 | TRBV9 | TGTGCCAGCAGCACGACAGGGCTGGATCAGCCCCAGCATTTT | CASSTTGLDQPQHF
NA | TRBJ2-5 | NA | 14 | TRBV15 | TGTGCCACCAGCAGACCCAGGTACCAAGAGACCCAGTACTTC | CATSRPRYQETQYF
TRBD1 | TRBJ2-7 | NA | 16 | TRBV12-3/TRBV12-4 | TGTGCCAGCAGTTTAGCCGGGACAGGGGGTATATACGAGCAGTACTTC | CASSLAGTGGIYEQYF
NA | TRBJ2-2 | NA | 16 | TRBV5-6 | TGTGCCAGCAGCTTGAGCGCATCTCGAAACACCGGGGAGCTGTTTTTT | CASSLSASRNTGELFF
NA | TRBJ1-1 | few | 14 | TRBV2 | TGTGCCAGCAGAGGGGGGCGGATGAACACTGAAGCTTTCTTT | CASRGGRMNTEAFF
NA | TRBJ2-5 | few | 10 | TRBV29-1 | TGCAGCGTTGATGGGGAGACCCAGTACTTC | CSVDGETQYF
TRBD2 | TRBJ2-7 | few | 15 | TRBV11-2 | TGTGCCAGCAGCTCACGACTAGCGAGCTCCTACGAGCAGTACTTC | CASSSRLASSYEQYF
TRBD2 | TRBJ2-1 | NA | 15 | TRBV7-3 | TGTGCCAGCAGCCCAACGGCTAGCGGGAACAATGAGCAGTTCTTC | CASSPTASGNNEQFF
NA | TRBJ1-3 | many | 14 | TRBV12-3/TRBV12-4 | TGTGCCAGCAGCCCTCAGACCTCTGGAAACACCATATATTTT | CASSPQTSGNTIYF
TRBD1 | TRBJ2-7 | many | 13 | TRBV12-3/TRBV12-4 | TGTGCCAGCAGCTTCGGGACAGCCTACGAGCAGTACTTC | CASSFGTAYEQYF
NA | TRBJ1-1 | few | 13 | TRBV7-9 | TGTGCCAGCAGCTCCCGAGGAGGCACTGAAGCTTTCTTT | CASSSRGGTEAFF
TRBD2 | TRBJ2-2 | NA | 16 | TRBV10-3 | TGTGCCATCCCCCGTTTGGAAGGGAGGGACACCGGGGAGCTGTTTTTT | CAIPRLEGRDTGELFF
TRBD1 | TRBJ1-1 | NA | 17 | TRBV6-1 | TGTGCCAGCAGTATCCGGGACAGGGGTTTCGGGAACACTGAAGCTTTCTTT | CASSIRDRGFGNTEAFF
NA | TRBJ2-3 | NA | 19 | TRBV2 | TGTGCCAGCACGAGAAGTCGGACTACCTTTTCCACTAGCACAGATACGCAGTATTTT | CASTRSRTTFSTSTDTQYF
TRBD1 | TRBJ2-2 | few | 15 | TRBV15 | TGTGCCACCAGCATAGGGACAGGGGGGGCCGGGGAGCTGTTTTTT | CATSIGTGGAGELFF
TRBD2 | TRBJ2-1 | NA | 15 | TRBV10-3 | TGTGCCATCAGTGAAGGGAGCGGGAATTACAATGAGCAGTTCTTC | CAISEGSGNYNEQFF
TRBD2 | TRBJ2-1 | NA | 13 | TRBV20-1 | TGCAGTGCCGAGACTAGCGTGAACAATGAGCAGTTCTTC | CSAETSVNNEQFF
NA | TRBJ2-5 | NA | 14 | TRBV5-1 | TGCGCCAGCAGCTTGGGGGGAGCCCCAGAGACCCAGTACTTC | CASSLGGAPETQYF
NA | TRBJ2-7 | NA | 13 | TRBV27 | TGTGCCAGCAGTTTATTGCCAGGCGGGGAGCAGTACTTC | CASSLLPGGEQYF
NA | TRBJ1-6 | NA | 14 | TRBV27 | TGTGCCAGCACCCCTGACAGGAGTCATTCACCCCTCCACTTT | CASTPDRSHSPLHF
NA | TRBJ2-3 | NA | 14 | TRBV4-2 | TGTGCCAGCAGCCTTGAACTCCTCACAGATACGCAGTATTTT | CASSLELLTDTQYF
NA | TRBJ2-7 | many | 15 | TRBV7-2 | TGTGCCAGCAGCTTATCGGCTAGCGTTCTCTACGAGCAGTACTTC | CASSLSASVLYEQYF
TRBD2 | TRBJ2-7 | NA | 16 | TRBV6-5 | TGTGCCAGCAGTTCCCTAACCGGGACTAAACTCTACGAGCAGTACTTC | CASSSLTGTKLYEQYF
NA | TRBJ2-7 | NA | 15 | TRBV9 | TGTGCCAGCAGCGTAGGTCGGTTCGGCCCCTACGAGCAGTACTTC | CASSVGRFGPYEQYF
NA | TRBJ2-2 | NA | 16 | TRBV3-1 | TGTGCCAGCAGCCCTAGTGGGGGGCTGAACACCGGGGAGCTGTTTTTT | CASSPSGGLNTGELFF
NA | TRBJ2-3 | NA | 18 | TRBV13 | TGTGCCAGCAGCTTATTCGCTCTGGGTCGGGACGGGACAGATACGCAGTATTTT | CASSLFALGRDGTDTQYF
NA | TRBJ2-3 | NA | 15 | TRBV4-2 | TGTGCCAGCAGCCAAGACACAGGGTTTTCGGATACGCAGTATTTT | CASSQDTGFSDTQYF
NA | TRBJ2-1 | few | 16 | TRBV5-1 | TGCGCCAGCAGCCATAGAAATGGGGTGGCGAGGAATGAGCAGTTCTTC | CASSHRNGVARNEQFF
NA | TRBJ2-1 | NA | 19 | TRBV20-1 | TGCAGTGCTAGAGATTCAGTGACGCACGACATTGGCTCCTACAATGAGCAGTTCTTC | CSARDSVTHDIGSYNEQFF
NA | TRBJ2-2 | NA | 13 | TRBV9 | TGTGCCAGCAGCGTGTCGGGTACCGGGGAGCTGTTTTTT | CASSVSGTGELFF
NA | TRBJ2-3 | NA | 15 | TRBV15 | TGTGCCACCAGCAGAGAGAGGGGGGCCGCAGATACGCAGTATTTT | CATSRERGAADTQYF
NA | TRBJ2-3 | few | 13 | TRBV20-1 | TGCAGTGCTAGGTCCCCGGGGATAGATACGCAGTATTTT | CSARSPGIDTQYF
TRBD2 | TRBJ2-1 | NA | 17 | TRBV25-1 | TGTGCCAGCAGTCAAAGGACTAGCGGGAGGGCCAGGAATGAGCAGTTCTTC | CASSQRTSGRARNEQFF
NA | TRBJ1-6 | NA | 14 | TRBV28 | TGTGCCAGCAGTTTACAGGTGCCTACTTCACCCCTCCACTTT | CASSLQVPTSPLHF
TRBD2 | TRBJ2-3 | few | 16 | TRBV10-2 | TGCGCCAGCAGAATTTCCCGACTAGCGGTTACAGATACGCAGTATTTT | CASRISRLAVTDTQYF
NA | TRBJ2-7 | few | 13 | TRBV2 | TGTGCCAGCATGGACCCTAGTGCCTACGAGCAGTACTTC | CASMDPSAYEQYF
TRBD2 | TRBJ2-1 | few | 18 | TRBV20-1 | TGCAGTGCTAGAGTACAAGCGGGGGGGCCGAAGTTCTACAATGAGCAGTTCTTC | CSARVQAGGPKFYNEQFF
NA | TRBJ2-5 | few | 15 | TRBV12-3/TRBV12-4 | TGTGCCAGCAGTTTGTCCTCAAGCTCTTCGGGGACCCAGTACTTC | CASSLSSSSSGTQYF
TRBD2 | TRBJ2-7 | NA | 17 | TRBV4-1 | TGCGCCAGCAGCCAAACGGCCGCGATAGCGGGAGGGGGCAAGCAGTACTTC | CASSQTAAIAGGGKQYF
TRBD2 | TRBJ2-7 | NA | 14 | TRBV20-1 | TGCAGTGCTAGCCTAGCGGGAGTCAGAAACGAGCAGTACTTC | CSASLAGVRNEQYF
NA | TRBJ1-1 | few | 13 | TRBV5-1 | TGCGCCAGCAGCTGGGGTGGGTTCACTGAAGCTTTCTTT | CASSWGGFTEAFF